These 25 T cell receptor beta chains share one sample of origin, sequenced in a study of human CD8 memory T cell subsets. UMI-labeled 5' RACE yielded the TCR beta libraries. TCRdb reprocessed the 5' RACE reads and keeps a single row for each CDR3 protein, giving no DNA. The sample includes more than 6,000 distinct CDR3 sequences. Early memory CD8+ T cells that were CCR7+ PD-1+ TIGIT+ with exhausted-like traits constituted the TPEX cells. The sample was CD8+ T cells from PBMCs. Receptor source: a human donor in good health.

Here the CDR3 reads CASSFEEGNEQFF. The V and J genes are TRBV12-3 or TRBV12-4 and TRBJ2-1; TCRdb's D call of TRBD2 is untestable without DNA. The length of the CDR3 is 13 residues.

Judged by frequency, this clonotype is medium-sized (0.01 to 0.1%). The chain joins TRBV29-1 to TRBJ2-7; the D gene TCRdb calls, TRBD2, cannot be checked with no DNA. CDR1 and CDR2 from the germline V gene are SQVTM and ANQGSEA. This CDR3 comprises 17 residues. The CDR3: CSVEDQASGSDTYEQYF.

The genes are TRBV29-1 and TRBJ1-2; as DNA is missing, the TRBD1 call by TCRdb cannot be tested. Germline V gene sequence: CDR1 SQVTM, CDR2 ANQGSEA. The CDR3 has 14 amino acids. The CDR3 reads CSVLGETGNYGYTF. The variable domain in full, with the rest retrieved from reference TRBV29-1 and TRBJ1-2, is SAVISQKPSRDICQRGTSLTIQCQVDSQVTMMFWYRQQPGQSLTLIATANQGSEATYESGFVIDKFPISRPNLTFSTLTVSNMSPEDSSIYLCSVLGETGNYGYTFGSGTRLTVV.

The CDR3 here is CSARDLGRPTYGYTF. This chain links TRBV20-1 with TRBJ1-2. The germline V gene has CDR1 DFQATT and CDR2 SNEGSKA (reference sequence). The CDR3 extends over 15 amino acids.

The chain uses TRBV9 and TRBJ2-7; TCRdb's D call, TRBD2, is unchecked because there is no DNA. The CDR3 sequence is 15 residues long. Looked up from germline, CDR1 is SGDLS and CDR2 is YYNGEE. The CDR3 sequence is CASSVSEGGNLEQYF.

This clonotype counts as medium-sized by frequency. The chain has TRBV5-6 and TRBJ1-1. CDR1 is SGHDT, CDR2 YYEEEE, per germline. This CDR3 is built from 15 residues. The CDR3 sequence is CASSFGWKTNTEAFF. The variable domain in full, completed from reference TRBV5-6 and TRBJ1-1, reads DAGVTQSPTHLIKTRGQQVTLRCSPKSGHDTVSWYQQALGQGPQFIFQYYEEEERQRGNFPDRFSGHQFPNYSSELNVNALLLGDSALYLCASSFGWKTNTEAFFGQGTRLTVV.

This rearrangement joins TRBV28 to TRBJ2-7. CDR3 length equals 17 residues. Germline CDR1 and CDR2: MDHEN and SYDVKM. The CDR3 region is CASSLRLDGVSSYEQYF.

The chain carries TRBV10-3 and TRBJ1-3; without DNA, the TCRdb call of TRBD1 cannot be checked. The germline V gene has CDR1 ENHRY and CDR2 SYGVKD. CDR3 length: 14 residues. This chain's CDR3 is CAISNAGAGNTIYF.

This CDR3 is CASSAAGHSYNEQFF. The chain has TRBV25-1 and TRBJ2-1; TCRdb gives TRBD2 as the D gene, but with no DNA this cannot be confirmed. CDR1 and CDR2 (germline): MGHDK, SYGVNS. CDR3 length equals 15 residues.

This CDR3 is CASSWTSGSADTQYF. V gene TRBV6-2 or TRBV6-3 combines with J gene TRBJ2-3; TCRdb selects TRBD2, and the lack of DNA leaves this call unchecked. CDR3 length: 15 residues. Germline V gene lookup returns CDR1 MNHEY and CDR2 SVGEGT.

The rearrangement joins TRBV10-2 to TRBJ1-5; with no DNA, the TCRdb D assignment of TRBD1 cannot be verified. Germline V lookup: CDR1 WSHSY, CDR2 SAAADI. CDR3 length: 14 residues. The CDR3: CASSELGDNQPQHF.

The rearrangement uses TRBV3-1 and TRBJ1-3; the TCRdb D gene call, TRBD1, has no DNA to confirm it. Germline V gene sequence: CDR1 LGHDT, CDR2 YNNKEL (reference sequence). The CDR3 loop spans 18 amino acids. The CDR3 loop is CASSRERDRPRSGNTIYF.

J is TRBJ2-3 and V is TRBV24-1; TCRdb calls TRBD2, which cannot be checked without DNA. Germline V gives CDR1 KGHDR, CDR2 SFDVKD. This CDR3 contains 16 residues. The CDR3 sequence: CATSEGLAGSTDTQYF.

This clonotype is labeled medium-sized (0.01 to 0.1%) based on frequency. J is TRBJ1-5 and V is TRBV19; with no DNA, the TCRdb D assignment of TRBD1 cannot be verified. CDR1 and CDR2 from the germline V gene are LNHDA and SQIVND (reference sequence). The CDR3 length is 15 residues. The CDR3 here is CASTYGQGGNQPQHF.

This sequence joins TRBV2 and TRBJ2-4. Germline V gene data show CDR1 as SNHLY and CDR2 as FYNNEI. The CDR3 spans 16 residues. CDR3 sequence: CASSESGGLAKNIQYF.

This chain uses TRBV6-5 with TRBJ2-1; as DNA is missing, the TRBD2 call by TCRdb cannot be tested. The CDR3 spans 15 residues. Germline CDR1 and CDR2: MNHEY and SVGAGI. The chain's CDR3 is CASSSTLLSNNEQFF.

The chain joins TRBV19 to TRBJ2-5; no DNA is available, so the TRBD1 call from TCRdb remains unchecked. The length of the CDR3 is 13 residues. Germline V gene data show CDR1 as LNHDA and CDR2 as SQIVND (reference sequence). The chain's CDR3 is CATKGDNEETQYF. Looking up the rest from reference TRBV19 and TRBJ2-5 gives the full variable domain: DGGITQSPKYLFRKEGQNVTLSCEQNLNHDAMYWYRQDPGQGLRLIYYSQIVNDFQKGDIAEGYSVSREKKESFPLTVTSAQKNPTAFYLCATKGDNEETQYFGPGTRLLVL.

Considering frequency, this clonotype is medium-sized. The chain is built from TRBV7-8 and TRBJ2-7. Germline lookup yields CDR1 SGHVS and CDR2 FQNEAQ. The CDR3 has 13 amino acids. The CDR3 sequence: CASSLDRHSEQYF.

By frequency, this clonotype registers medium-sized. The chain links TRBV10-3 to TRBJ1-1; the TCRdb D gene call, TRBD1, has no DNA to confirm it. The CDR3 runs to 12 residues. Germline values: CDR1 ENHRY, CDR2 SYGVKD. CDR3 in amino acids: CAIGQGEQEAFF.

The chain combines TRBV4-2 with TRBJ2-1; TCRdb calls TRBD2, which cannot be checked without DNA. Per germline, CDR1 LGHNA and CDR2 YNFKEQ. The CDR3 runs 16 residues. This CDR3 is CASSRGLAVSYNEQFF.

The chain combines TRBV15 with TRBJ2-3; TCRdb selects TRBD2, and the lack of DNA leaves this call unchecked. This CDR3 has 17 residues. Germline V lookup: CDR1 LNHNV, CDR2 YYDKDF (reference sequence). The CDR3 here is CATSRVAGLAGGDTQYF.

This clonotype is called medium-sized based on its frequency. The chain recombines TRBV7-6 with TRBJ2-3; the TRBD1 assignment by TCRdb is unverifiable without DNA. The CDR3 is 18 residues long. Per germline, CDR1 SGHVS and CDR2 FNYEAQ. CDR3 in amino acids: CASSLGSRAGALTDTQYF.

The V call is TRBV7-9, the J call TRBJ2-7. Germline V gene data show CDR1 as SEHNR and CDR2 as FQNEAQ (reference sequence). The CDR3 contains 14 residues. CDR3 sequence: CASSPRRNSYEQYF.

The chain uses TRBV19 and TRBJ2-7. Germline CDR1 and CDR2: LNHDA and SQIVND (reference sequence). This CDR3 has 14 amino acids. The CDR3 sequence is CASSYEAYPYEQYF.

V and J are TRBV27 and TRBJ1-5; no DNA is available, so the TRBD1 call from TCRdb remains unchecked. This CDR3 has 13 residues. CDR1 and CDR2 from the germline V gene are MNHEY and SMNVEV (reference sequence). This CDR3 reads CASSYFPNQPQHF.